This entry is about one T cell receptor (beta chain). TCRdb reanalysed the 5' RACE reads using MiXCR and keeps one entry per CDR3 protein. The sample has roughly 280,000 distinct CDR3 sequences; 15% to 20% are singletons. This entry comes from a study of CD8 T cells in ankylosing spondylitis. Germline V gene data show CDR1 as SGHAT and CDR2 as FQNNGV. The CDR3 loop spans 15 amino acids. V dropped 3 bases and J dropped 0; count of bases not matched to a gene: 2. The TCR was taken from a male donor with ankylosing spondylitis or in good health (not recorded which). The rearrangement links TRBV11-2 to TRBJ2-3; 8 positions agree with TRBD2. Sequenced: blood, either unsorted or a sorted T cell fraction (not recorded which). The CDR3 coding sequence is TGTGCCAGCAGCTTTAGCGGGGCGAGCACAGATACGCAGTATTTT. Protein sequence: CASSFSGASTDTQYF.